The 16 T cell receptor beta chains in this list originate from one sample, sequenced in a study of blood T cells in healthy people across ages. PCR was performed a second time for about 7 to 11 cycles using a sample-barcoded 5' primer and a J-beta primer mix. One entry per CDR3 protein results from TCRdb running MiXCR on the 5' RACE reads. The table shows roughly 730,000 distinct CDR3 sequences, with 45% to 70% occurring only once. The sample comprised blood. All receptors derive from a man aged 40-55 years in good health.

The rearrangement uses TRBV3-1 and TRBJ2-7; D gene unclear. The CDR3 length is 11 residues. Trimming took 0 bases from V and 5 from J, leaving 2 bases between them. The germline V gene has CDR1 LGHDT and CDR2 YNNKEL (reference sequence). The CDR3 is CASSQDHEQYF. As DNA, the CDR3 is TGTGCCAGCAGCCAAGATCACGAGCAGTACTTC.

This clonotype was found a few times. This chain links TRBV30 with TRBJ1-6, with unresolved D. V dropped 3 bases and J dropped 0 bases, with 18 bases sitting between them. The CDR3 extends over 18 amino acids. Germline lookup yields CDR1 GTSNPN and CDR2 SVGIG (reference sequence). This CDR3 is CAWSFSHPSRSYNSPLHF. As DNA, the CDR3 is TGTGCCTGGAGCTTCAGCCATCCCTCCCGCTCCTATAATTCACCCCTCCACTTT.

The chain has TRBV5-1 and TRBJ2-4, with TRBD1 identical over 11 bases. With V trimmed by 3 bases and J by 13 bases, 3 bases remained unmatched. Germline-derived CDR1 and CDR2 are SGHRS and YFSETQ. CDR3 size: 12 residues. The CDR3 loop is CASSWTGGKQYF. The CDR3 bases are TGCGCCAGCAGCTGGACAGGGGGCAAGCAGTACTTC. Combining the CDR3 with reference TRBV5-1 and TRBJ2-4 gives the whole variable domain KAGVTQTPRYLIKTRGQQVTLSCSPISGHRSVSWYQQTPGQGLQFLFEYFSETQRNKGNFPGRFSGRQFSNSRSEMNVSTLELGDSALYLCASSWTGGKQYFGAGTRLSVL.

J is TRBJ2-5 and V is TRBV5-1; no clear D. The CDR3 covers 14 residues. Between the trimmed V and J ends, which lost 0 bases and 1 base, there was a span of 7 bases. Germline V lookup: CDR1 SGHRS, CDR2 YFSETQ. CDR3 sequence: CASSLETPQETQYF. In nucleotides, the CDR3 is TGCGCCAGCAGCTTGGAAACCCCCCAAGAGACCCAGTACTTC.

The CDR3 protein is CASRGQRGSGTEAFF. CDR3 nucleotides: TGTGCCAGCAGGGGCCAACGGGGGTCAGGCACTGAAGCTTTCTTT. The chain links TRBV25-1 to TRBJ1-1, with D possibly TRBD1 on 5 matching bases. V dropped 6 bases and J dropped 4 bases, with 18 bases sitting between them. Germline V gene data show CDR1 as MGHDK and CDR2 as SYGVNS. This CDR3 is 15 amino acids long.

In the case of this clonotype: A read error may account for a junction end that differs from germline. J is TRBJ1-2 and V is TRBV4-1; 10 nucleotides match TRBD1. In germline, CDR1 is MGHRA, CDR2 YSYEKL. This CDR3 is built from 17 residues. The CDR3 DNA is TGCGCCAGCACCCAAAGCACTCGGACAGGGGGATACTATGGCTACACCTTC. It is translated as CASTQSTRTGGYYGYTF.

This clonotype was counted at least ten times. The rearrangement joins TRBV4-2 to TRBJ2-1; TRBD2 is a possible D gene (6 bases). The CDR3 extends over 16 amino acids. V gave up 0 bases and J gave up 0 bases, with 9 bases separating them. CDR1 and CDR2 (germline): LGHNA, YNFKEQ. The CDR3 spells CASSQDGGSSYNEQFF. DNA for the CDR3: TGTGCCAGCAGCCAAGACGGGGGTTCCTCCTACAATGAGCAGTTCTTC.

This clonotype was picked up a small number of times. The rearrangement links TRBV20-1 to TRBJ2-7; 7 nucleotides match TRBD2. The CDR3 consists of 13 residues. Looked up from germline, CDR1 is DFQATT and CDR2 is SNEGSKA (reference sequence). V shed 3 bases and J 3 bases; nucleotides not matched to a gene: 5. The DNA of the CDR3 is TGCAGTGCTAGTTCTAGCGGCTTCTACGAGCAGTACTTC. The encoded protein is CSASSSGFYEQYF.

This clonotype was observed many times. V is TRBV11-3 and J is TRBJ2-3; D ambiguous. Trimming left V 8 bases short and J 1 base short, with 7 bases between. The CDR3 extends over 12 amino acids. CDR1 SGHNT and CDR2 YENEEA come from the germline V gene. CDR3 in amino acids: CASSIGTDTQYF. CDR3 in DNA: TGTGCCAGCTCCATCGGCACAGATACGCAGTATTTT.

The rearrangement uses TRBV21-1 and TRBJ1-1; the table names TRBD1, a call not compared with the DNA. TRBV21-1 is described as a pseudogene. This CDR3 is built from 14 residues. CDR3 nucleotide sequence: TGTGCCAGCAGCCCTCGACAGTGGGACACTGAAGCTTTCTTT. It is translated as CASSPRQWDTEAFF.

CDR3: CASSQTYNQPQHF. The CDR3 coding sequence is TGTGCCAGCAGCCAAACCTACAATCAGCCCCAGCATTTT. J is TRBJ1-5 and V is TRBV2; D not certain. Germline V gene lookup returns CDR1 SNHLY and CDR2 FYNNEI. The V gene lost 6 bases and the J gene lost 3 bases, with 9 bases spanning the gap. This CDR3 has 13 amino acids. The full variable domain, with the rest looked up from reference TRBV2 and TRBJ1-5, is EPEVTQTPSHQVTQMGQEVILRCVPISNHLYFYWYRQILGQKVEFLVSFYNNEISEKSEIFDDQFSVERPDGSNFTLKIRSTKLEDSAMYFCASSQTYNQPQHFGDGTRLSIL.

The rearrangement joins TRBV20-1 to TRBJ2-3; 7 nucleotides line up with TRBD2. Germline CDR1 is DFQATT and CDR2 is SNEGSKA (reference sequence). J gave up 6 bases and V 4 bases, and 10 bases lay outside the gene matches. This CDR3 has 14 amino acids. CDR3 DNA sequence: TGCAGTGCTACGCCTGGGACTATCAAGGATACGCAGTATTTT. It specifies CSATPGTIKDTQYF.

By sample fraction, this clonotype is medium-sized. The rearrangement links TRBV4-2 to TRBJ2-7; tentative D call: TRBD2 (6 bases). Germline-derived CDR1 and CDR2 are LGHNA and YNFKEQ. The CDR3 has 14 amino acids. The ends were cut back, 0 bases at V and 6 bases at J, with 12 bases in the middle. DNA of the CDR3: TGTGCCAGCAGCCAAGATATTGGGGGAGGCGAGCAGTACTTC. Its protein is CASSQDIGGGEQYF.

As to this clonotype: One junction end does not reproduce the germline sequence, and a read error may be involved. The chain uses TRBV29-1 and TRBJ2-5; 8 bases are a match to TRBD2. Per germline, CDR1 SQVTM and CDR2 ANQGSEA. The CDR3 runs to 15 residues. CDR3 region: CSGEGTSGTEETQYF. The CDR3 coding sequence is TGCAGCGGTGAAGGGACTAGTGGGACTGAAGAGACCCAGTACTTC.

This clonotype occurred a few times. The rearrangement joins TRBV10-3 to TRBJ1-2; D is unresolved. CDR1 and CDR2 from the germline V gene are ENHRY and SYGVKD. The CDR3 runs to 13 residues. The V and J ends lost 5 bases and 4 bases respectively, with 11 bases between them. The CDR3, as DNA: TGTGCCATCAGTACCATTTCTGGCTATGGCTACACCTTC. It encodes CAISTISGYGYTF.

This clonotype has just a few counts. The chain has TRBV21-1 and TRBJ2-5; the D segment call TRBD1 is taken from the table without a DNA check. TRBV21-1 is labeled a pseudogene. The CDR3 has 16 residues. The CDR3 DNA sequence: TGTGCCAGCAGCAAAGAGGGCAGGGGGTACCAAGAGACCCAGTACTTC. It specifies CASSKEGRGYQETQYF.